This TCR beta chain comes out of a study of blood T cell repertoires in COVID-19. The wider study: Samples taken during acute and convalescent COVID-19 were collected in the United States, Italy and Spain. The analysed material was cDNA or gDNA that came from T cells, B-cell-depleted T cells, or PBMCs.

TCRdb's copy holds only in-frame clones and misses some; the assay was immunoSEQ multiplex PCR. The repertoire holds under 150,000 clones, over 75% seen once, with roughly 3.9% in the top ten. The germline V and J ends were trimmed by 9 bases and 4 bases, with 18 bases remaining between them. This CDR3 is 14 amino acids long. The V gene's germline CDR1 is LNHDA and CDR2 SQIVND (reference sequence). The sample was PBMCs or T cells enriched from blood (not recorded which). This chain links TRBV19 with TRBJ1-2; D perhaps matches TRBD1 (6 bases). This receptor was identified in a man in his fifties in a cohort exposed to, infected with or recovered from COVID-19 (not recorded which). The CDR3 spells CASTRGGLSYGYTF. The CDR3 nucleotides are TGTGCCAGCACCCGCGGGGGGCTAAGCTATGGCTACACCTTC.